This section outlines one T cell receptor beta chain sequence together with its context. The source of the sample is a study of shared T cell receptors in the human thymus. Clones were sequenced by immunoSEQ multiplex PCR, and TCRdb holds only the in-frame ones, with some missing. This sample has hundreds of thousands of clones, with about 90% found just once. These data are also associated with another study on human thymus T cells. This second study says: There appeared to be biased usage of V and J genes in thymic and blood repertoires. Related work showed strongly overlapping thymic repertoires across unrelated individuals.

This clonotype was sampled from a boy under two years old with a congenital heart defect. Sequenced sample: thymocytes.

CDR3 protein: CASSDDRPPLYSNQPQHF. The CDR3 DNA is TGTGCCAGCTCTGATGACAGGCCGCCTCTCTATAGCAATCAGCCCCAGCATTTT. The chain recombines TRBV2 with TRBJ1-5, with D tentatively TRBD1 (6 bases). The V gene lost 8 bases and the J gene lost 0 bases, with 23 bases spanning the gap. This CDR3 is built from 18 residues. Per the germline V gene, CDR1 is SNHLY and CDR2 is FYNNEI.